These T cell receptor beta chains were read from a single sample in a study of shared clonotypes between healthy human individuals. Sequencing used immunoSEQ multiplex PCR; TCRdb keeps in-frame clones, though not all of them. This sample has roughly 640,000 clones, with under 80% found just once. What was sequenced was memory CD4+ T cells sorted from blood. All receptors come from a woman under 40 in good health. CDR3s include the opening cysteine and the closing phenylalanine or tryptophan. Fields, in order: V gene, clone size, D gene, J gene, CDR3 protein, CDR3 DNA. D genes are given only for firm matches. Size is stated for part of the rows, as once, few or many counts, or as a class when the clone is expanded.

v_gene: TRBV4-1; abundance: -; d_gene: -; j_gene: TRBJ2-7; CDR3aa: CASSQPTLGGGSYEQYF; CDR3nt: TGCGCCAGCAGCCAGCCCACGTTGGGGGGAGGTTCCTACGAGCAGTACTTC
v_gene: TRBV7-8; abundance: -; d_gene: -; j_gene: TRBJ2-3; CDR3aa: CASSLVYTQYF; CDR3nt: TGTGCCAGCTCCTTAGTATATACGCAGTATTTT
v_gene: TRBV6-1; abundance: few; d_gene: TRBD1; j_gene: TRBJ1-5; CDR3aa: CASSEADRGGQPQHF; CDR3nt: TGTGCCAGCAGTGAGGCCGACAGGGGAGGGCAGCCCCAGCATTTT
v_gene: TRBV2; abundance: -; d_gene: -; j_gene: TRBJ1-2; CDR3aa: CASSEWSGYTF; CDR3nt: TGTGCCAGCAGTGAATGGAGTGGCTACACCTTC
v_gene: TRBV7-9; abundance: once; d_gene: -; j_gene: TRBJ2-5; CDR3aa: CASSFLSQETQYF; CDR3nt: TGTGCCAGCAGCTTTCTCTCACAAGAGACCCAGTACTTC
v_gene: TRBV4-2; abundance: -; d_gene: -; j_gene: TRBJ2-7; CDR3aa: CASSQESGYEQYF; CDR3nt: TGTGCCAGCAGCCAAGAGAGCGGCTACGAGCAGTACTTC
v_gene: TRBV5-1; abundance: -; d_gene: -; j_gene: TRBJ1-1; CDR3aa: CASRRERNTEAFF; CDR3nt: TGCGCCAGCAGAAGGGAACGGAACACTGAAGCTTTCTTT
v_gene: TRBV15; abundance: -; d_gene: TRBD1; j_gene: TRBJ1-3; CDR3aa: CATSRAGTASGNTIYF; CDR3nt: TGTGCCACCAGCAGGGCCGGGACAGCCTCTGGAAACACCATATATTTT
v_gene: TRBV6-6; abundance: -; d_gene: -; j_gene: TRBJ2-1; CDR3aa: CASSYPPSSSYNEQFF; CDR3nt: TGTGCCAGCAGTTACCCTCCGAGTTCTTCCTACAATGAGCAGTTCTTC
v_gene: TRBV28; abundance: -; d_gene: -; j_gene: TRBJ1-2; CDR3aa: CASRILGNMGHGYTF; CDR3nt: TGTGCCAGCCGAATACTTGGGAATATGGGTCATGGCTACACCTTC
v_gene: TRBV29-1; abundance: few; d_gene: -; j_gene: TRBJ2-3; CDR3aa: CSVGQGTDTQYF; CDR3nt: TGCAGCGTTGGACAGGGCACAGATACGCAGTATTTT
v_gene: TRBV6-5; abundance: -; d_gene: -; j_gene: TRBJ1-1; CDR3aa: CASSTGFSVNTEAFF; CDR3nt: TGTGCCAGCAGCACAGGGTTTTCGGTGAACACTGAAGCTTTCTTT
v_gene: TRBV11-2; abundance: -; d_gene: -; j_gene: TRBJ1-1; CDR3aa: CASSLDGSSGNTEAFF; CDR3nt: TGTGCCAGCAGCTTAGACGGGTCCTCGGGGAACACTGAAGCTTTCTTT
v_gene: TRBV25-1; abundance: -; d_gene: -; j_gene: TRBJ2-3; CDR3aa: CASRGVTLRGGTDTQYF; CDR3nt: TGTGCCAGCAGGGGAGTTACCCTAAGGGGGGGCACAGATACGCAGTATTTT
v_gene: TRBV5-4; abundance: -; d_gene: TRBD1; j_gene: TRBJ2-5; CDR3aa: CASSLGQGARETQYF; CDR3nt: TGTGCCAGCAGCTTAGGACAGGGGGCTCGGGAGACCCAGTACTTC